Each of the 9 T cell receptor beta chains below was sequenced from the same sample in a study of shared clonotypes between healthy human individuals. The table came from immunoSEQ multiplex PCR; TCRdb's copy has only in-frame clones and leaves some out. The repertoire includes about 690,000 clones, roughly 88% of them detected once, and 30% to 40% sits in the top ten. The sample taken for sequencing was memory CD8+ T cells from PBMCs. As for subset: CD45RO+ cells pooled with CCR7-negative TemRA cells. The receptor set was obtained from a man between 18 and 29 years old in good health. Some clones in this sample may be carry-over from other donors' samples.

This clone was detected many times. Since a far larger clone is one base different, this is likely a read error. The chain has TRBV4-2 and TRBJ1-1; D perhaps matches TRBD1 (5 bases). Germline CDR1 reads LGHNA; CDR2 reads YNFKEQ. CDR3 length equals 16 residues. V lost 0 bases and J lost 1, with 12 bases in between. The CDR3 nucleotides are TGTGCCAGCAGCCAAGACAGGGCCCGAGCGAACACTGAAGCTTTCTTT. Protein: CASSQDRARANTEAFF.

This chain links TRBV7-9 with TRBJ2-7, with 8 bases fitting TRBD2. Germline V gives CDR1 SEHNR, CDR2 FQNEAQ (reference sequence). V lost 5 bases, J lost 7 bases, and 7 bases stayed unmatched. The CDR3 is 13 residues long. CDR3: CASSPWVAGEQYF. DNA of the CDR3: TGTGCCAGCAGCCCGTGGGTAGCGGGAGAGCAGTACTTC.

Details on this clone: A single base is all that separates this from a far larger clone, so a read error is likely. J is TRBJ1-1 and V is TRBV2; unclear D gene. Germline V gene sequence: CDR1 SNHLY, CDR2 FYNNEI. Between the trimmed V and J ends, which lost 5 bases and 1 base, there was a span of 17 bases. The CDR3 is 16 amino acids. The CDR3 region has the DNA TGTGCCAGCAGTCCCTCGCTTAGTGGGTCGAACACTGAAGCTTTCTTT. This codes for CASSPSLSGSNTEAFF.

This chain connects TRBV4-1 to TRBJ2-7; perhaps TRBD1 as D (5 bases). This CDR3 contains 17 residues. Trimming left V 1 base short and J 10 bases short, with 26 bases between. Germline lookup yields CDR1 MGHRA and CDR2 YSYEKL. CDR3 nucleotides: TGCGCCAGCAGCCAAGGCGTGGACATCCTTCTCCTTACGAATCAGTACTTC. It translates to CASSQGVDILLLTNQYF.

This clone was seen at least ten times. The chain combines TRBV27 with TRBJ1-5; 8 nucleotides align to TRBD1. V dropped 3 bases and J dropped 5; count of bases not matched to a gene: 6. Germline lookup yields CDR1 MNHEY and CDR2 SMNVEV (reference sequence). The length of the CDR3 is 15 residues. The CDR3 DNA is TGTGCCAGCAGTTTGCTCAGGGGGCAGGATCAGCCCCAGCATTTT. It specifies CASSLLRGQDQPQHF.

This chain uses TRBV5-6 with TRBJ2-7; 8 bases are a match to TRBD1. The germline CDR1 and CDR2 sequences are SGHDT and YYEEEE. CDR3 size: 18 residues. The junction had 14 bases not matched to a gene; V was cut back by 3 bases and J by 0 bases. The CDR3 loop reads CASSYDRGRDLSSYEQYF. The CDR3 DNA is TGTGCCAGCAGCTACGACAGGGGACGGGATCTAAGCTCCTACGAGCAGTACTTC.

This chain uses TRBV27 with TRBJ2-1; 9 bases agree with TRBD2. Germline CDR1 and CDR2: MNHEY and SMNVEV (reference sequence). The CDR3 is 16 amino acids. The V gene end was trimmed by 5 bases and the J gene end by 7 bases; junction bases not matched to a gene: 12. CDR3 sequence reads: CASSTRTSVLVNEQFF. In DNA, the CDR3 is TGTGCCAGCAGTACACGGACTAGCGTATTGGTGAATGAGCAGTTCTTC.

Concerning this clone itself: This specimen includes other DNA sequences encoding the same CDR3. The chain links TRBV15 to TRBJ1-1; possible D gene TRBD1, 5 bases. The CDR3 is made up of 13 amino acids. Germline assignment: CDR1 LNHNV and CDR2 YYDKDF (reference sequence). V was trimmed by 0 bases and J by 4 bases, leaving 6 bases between them. The CDR3 spells CATSRDRVTEAFF. CDR3 sequence (DNA): TGTGCCACCAGCAGAGACAGGGTCACTGAAGCTTTCTTT.

The chain links TRBV7-8 to TRBJ1-1; D remains ambiguous. The germline V gene encodes CDR1 SGHVS and CDR2 FQNEAQ. The germline V and J ends were trimmed by 2 bases and 7 bases, with 32 bases remaining between them. The CDR3 sequence is 20 residues long. The CDR3 DNA reads as TGTGCCAGCAGCTTATTTTTTTATTTGGTGTCGGAAGTCGGAGGAAGTGAAGCTTTCTTT. It is translated as CASSLFFYLVSEVGGSEAFF.